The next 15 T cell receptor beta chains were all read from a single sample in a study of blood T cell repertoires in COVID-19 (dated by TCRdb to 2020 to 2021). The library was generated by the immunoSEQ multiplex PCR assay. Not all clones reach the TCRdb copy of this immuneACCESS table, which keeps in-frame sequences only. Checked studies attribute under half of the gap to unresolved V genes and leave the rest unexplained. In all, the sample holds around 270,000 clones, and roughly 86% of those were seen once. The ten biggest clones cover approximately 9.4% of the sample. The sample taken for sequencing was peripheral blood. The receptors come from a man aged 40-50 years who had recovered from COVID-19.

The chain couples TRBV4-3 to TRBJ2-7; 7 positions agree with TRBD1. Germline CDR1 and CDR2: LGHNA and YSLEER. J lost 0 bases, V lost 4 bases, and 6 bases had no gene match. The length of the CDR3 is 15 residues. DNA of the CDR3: TGCGCCAGCAGCCGAGCGACAGGGAACTCCTACGAGCAGTACTTC. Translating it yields CASSRATGNSYEQYF.

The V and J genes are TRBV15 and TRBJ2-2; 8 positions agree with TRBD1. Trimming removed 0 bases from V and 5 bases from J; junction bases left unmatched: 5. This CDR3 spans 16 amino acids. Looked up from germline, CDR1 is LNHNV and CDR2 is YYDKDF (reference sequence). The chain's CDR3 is CATSREGRGQTGELFF. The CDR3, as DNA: TGTGCCACCAGCAGAGAGGGCAGGGGGCAGACCGGGGAGCTGTTTTTT.

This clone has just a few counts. The CDR3 DNA follows: TGTGCCAGCAGTGACAGCACAGCATTCGGCACAGATACGCAGTATTTT. The encoded protein is CASSDSTAFGTDTQYF. This sequence joins TRBV2 and TRBJ2-3; D ambiguous. Germline lookup yields CDR1 SNHLY and CDR2 FYNNEI. Deletions cut 3 bases from V and 1 base from J, with 14 bases between. The CDR3 covers 16 residues.

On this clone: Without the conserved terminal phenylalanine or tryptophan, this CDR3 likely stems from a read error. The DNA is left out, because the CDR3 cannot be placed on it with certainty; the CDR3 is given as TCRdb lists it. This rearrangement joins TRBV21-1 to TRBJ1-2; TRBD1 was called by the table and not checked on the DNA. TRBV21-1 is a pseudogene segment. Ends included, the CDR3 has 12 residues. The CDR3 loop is CASSNLKGQPFA.

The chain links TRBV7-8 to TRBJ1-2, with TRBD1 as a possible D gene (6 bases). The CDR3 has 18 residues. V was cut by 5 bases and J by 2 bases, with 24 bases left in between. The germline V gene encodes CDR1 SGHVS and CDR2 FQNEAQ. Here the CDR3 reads CASSHVGGRLNENYGYTF. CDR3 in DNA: TGTGCCAGCAGCCACGTGGGGGGGCGCTTAAATGAGAACTATGGCTACACCTTC.

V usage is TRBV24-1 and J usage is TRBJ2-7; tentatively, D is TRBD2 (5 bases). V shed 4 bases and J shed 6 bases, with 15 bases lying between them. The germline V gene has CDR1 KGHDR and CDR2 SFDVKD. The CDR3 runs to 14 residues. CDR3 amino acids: CATSEVLPRGEQYF. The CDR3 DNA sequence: TGTGCCACCAGTGAGGTGCTCCCCCGGGGCGAGCAGTACTTC.

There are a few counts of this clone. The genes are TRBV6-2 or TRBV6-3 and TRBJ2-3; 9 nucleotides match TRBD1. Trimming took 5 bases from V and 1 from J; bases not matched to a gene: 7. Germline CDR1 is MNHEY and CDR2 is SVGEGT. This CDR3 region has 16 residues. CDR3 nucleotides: TGTGCCAGCAGTATGGACAGGGGCCGAGGCACAGATACGCAGTATTTT. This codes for CASSMDRGRGTDTQYF.

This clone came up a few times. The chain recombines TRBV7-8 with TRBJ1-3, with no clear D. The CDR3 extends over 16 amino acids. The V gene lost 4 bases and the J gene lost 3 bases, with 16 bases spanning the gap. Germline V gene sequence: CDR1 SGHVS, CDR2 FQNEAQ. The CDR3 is CASSSVAGVGGNTIYF. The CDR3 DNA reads TGTGCCAGCAGCTCTGTGGCAGGTGTGGGTGGAAACACCATATATTTT.

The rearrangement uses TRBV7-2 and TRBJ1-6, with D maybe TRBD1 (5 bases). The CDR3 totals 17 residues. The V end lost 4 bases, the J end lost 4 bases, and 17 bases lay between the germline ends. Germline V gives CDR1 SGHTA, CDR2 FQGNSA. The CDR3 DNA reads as TGTGCCAGCAGCTCCCCGAGTGCAGGGCTTTATAATTCACCCCTCCACTTT. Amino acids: CASSSPSAGLYNSPLHF.

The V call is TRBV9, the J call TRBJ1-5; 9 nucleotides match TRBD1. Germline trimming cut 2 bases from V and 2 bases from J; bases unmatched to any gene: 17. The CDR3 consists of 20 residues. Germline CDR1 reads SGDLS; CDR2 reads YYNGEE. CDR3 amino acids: CASSVKGLKQGAHGNQPQHF. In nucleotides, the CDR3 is TGTGCCAGCAGCGTGAAGGGGCTAAAACAGGGGGCCCATGGCAATCAGCCCCAGCATTTT.

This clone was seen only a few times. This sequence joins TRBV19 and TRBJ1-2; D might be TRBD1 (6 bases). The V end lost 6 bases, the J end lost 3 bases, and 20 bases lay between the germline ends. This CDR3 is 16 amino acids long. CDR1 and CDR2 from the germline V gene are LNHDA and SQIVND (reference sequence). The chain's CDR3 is CASSLPLRGPDYGYTF. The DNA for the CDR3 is TGTGCCAGTAGCTTACCACTCAGGGGCCCCGACTATGGCTACACCTTC. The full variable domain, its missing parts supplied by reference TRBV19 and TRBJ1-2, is DGGITQSPKYLFRKEGQNVTLSCEQNLNHDAMYWYRQDPGQGLRLIYYSQIVNDFQKGDIAEGYSVSREKKESFPLTVTSAQKNPTAFYLCASSLPLRGPDYGYTFGSGTRLTVV.

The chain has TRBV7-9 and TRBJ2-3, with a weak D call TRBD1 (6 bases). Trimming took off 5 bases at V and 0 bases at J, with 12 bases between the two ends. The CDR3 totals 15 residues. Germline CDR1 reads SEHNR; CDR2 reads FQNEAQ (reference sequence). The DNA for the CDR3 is TGTGCCAGCAGCCGAACAGGGTCTAGCACAGATACGCAGTATTTT. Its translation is CASSRTGSSTDTQYF.

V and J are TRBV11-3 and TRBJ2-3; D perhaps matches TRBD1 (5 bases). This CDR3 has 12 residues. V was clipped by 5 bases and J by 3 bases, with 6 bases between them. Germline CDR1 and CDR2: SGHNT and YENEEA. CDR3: CASSRQTDTQYF. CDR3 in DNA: TGTGCCAGCAGCCGACAGACAGATACGCAGTATTTT.

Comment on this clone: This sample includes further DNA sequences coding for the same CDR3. CDR3 sequence (DNA): TGTGCCAGCTCACCCCAGGGGAACTATGGCTACACCTTC. Protein sequence: CASSPQGNYGYTF. The J gene is TRBJ1-2, the V gene TRBV18; a weak D match, TRBD1 (6 bases). This CDR3 region has 13 residues. V was trimmed by 3 bases and J by 2 bases, leaving 7 bases between them. Germline loops: CDR1 KGHSH, CDR2 LQKENI.

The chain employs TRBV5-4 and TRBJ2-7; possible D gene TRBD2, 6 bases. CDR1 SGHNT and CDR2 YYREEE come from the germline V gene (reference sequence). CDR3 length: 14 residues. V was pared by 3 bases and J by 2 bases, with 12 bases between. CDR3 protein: CASSSIAATYEQYF. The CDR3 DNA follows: TGTGCCAGCAGCTCAATAGCGGCAACCTACGAGCAGTACTTC.